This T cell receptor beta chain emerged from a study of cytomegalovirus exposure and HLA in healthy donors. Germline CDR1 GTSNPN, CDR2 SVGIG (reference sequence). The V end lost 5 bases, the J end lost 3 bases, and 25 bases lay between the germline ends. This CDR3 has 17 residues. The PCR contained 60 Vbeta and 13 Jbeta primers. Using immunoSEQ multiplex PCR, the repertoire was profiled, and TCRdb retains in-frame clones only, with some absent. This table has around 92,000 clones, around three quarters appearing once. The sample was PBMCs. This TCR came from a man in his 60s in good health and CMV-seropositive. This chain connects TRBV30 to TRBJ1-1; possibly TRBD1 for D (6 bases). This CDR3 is CAWDPGQPIPLDTEAFF. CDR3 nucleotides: TGTGCCTGGGACCCGGGACAACCCATACCACTGGACACTGAAGCTTTCTTT.